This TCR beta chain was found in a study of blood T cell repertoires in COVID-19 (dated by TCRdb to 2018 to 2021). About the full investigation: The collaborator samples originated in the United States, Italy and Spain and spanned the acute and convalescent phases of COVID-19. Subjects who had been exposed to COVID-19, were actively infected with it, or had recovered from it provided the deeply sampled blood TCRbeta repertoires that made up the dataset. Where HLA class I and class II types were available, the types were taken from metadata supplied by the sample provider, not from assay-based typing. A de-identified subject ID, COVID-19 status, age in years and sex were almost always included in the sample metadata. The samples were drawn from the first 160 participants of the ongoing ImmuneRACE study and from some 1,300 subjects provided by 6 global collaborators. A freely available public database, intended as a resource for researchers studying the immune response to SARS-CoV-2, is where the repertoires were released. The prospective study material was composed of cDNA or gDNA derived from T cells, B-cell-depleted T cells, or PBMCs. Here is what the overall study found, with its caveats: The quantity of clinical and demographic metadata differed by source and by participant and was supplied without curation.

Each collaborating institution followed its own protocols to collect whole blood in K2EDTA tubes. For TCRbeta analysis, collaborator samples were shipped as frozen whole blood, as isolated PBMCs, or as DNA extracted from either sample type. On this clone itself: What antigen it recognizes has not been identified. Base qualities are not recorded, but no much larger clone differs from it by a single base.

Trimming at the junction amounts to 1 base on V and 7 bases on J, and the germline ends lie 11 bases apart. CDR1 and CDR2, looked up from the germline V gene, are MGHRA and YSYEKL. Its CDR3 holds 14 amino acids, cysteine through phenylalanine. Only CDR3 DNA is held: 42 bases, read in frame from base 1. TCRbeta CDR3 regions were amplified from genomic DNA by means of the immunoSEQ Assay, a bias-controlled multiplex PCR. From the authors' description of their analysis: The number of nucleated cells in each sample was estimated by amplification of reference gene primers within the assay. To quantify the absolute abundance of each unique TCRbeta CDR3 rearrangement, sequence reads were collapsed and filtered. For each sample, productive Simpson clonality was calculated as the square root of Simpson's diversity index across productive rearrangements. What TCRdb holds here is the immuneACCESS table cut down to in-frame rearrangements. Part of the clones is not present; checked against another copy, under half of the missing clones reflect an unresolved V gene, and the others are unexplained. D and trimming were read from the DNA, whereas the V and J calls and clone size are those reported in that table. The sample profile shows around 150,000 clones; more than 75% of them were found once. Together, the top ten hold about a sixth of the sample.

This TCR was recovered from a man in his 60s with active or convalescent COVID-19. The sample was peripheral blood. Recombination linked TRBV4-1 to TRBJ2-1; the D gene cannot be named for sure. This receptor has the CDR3 CASSQVPSGNEQFF. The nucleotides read TGCGCCAGCAGCCAAGTTCCGTCGGGTAATGAGCAGTTCTTC.